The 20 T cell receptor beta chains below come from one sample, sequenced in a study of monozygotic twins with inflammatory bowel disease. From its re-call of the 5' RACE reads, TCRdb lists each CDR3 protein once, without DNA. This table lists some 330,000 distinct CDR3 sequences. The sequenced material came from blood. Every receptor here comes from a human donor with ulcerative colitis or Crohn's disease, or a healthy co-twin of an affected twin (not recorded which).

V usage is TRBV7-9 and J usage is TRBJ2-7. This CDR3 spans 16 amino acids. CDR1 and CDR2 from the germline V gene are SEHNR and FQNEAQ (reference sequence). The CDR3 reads CASSLGVLVYSYEQYF.

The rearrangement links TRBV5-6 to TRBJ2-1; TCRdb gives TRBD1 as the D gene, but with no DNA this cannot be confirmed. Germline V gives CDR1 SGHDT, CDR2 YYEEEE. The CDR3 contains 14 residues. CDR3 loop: CASSLPGPYNEQFF.

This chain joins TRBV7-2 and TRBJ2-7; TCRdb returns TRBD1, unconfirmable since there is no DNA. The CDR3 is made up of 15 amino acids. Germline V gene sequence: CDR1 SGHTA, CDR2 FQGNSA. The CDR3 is CASSLRRGSSYEQYF. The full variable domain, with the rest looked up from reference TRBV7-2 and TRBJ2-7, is GAGVSQSPSNKVTEKGKDVELRCDPISGHTALYWYRQSLGQGLEFLIYFQGNSAPDKSGLPSDRFSAERTGGSVSTLTIQRTQQEDSAVYLCASSLRRGSSYEQYFGPGTRLTVT.

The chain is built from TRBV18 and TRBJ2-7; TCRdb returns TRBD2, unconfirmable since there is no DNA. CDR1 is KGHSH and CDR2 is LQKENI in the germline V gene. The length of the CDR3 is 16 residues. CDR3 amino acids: CASSPRTSGISYEQYF. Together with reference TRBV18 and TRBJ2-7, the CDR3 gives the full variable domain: NAGVMQNPRHLVRRRGQEARLRCSPMKGHSHVYWYRQLPEEGLKFMVYLQKENIIDESGMPKERFSAEFPKEGPSILRIQQVVRGDSAAYFCASSPRTSGISYEQYFGPGTRLTVT.

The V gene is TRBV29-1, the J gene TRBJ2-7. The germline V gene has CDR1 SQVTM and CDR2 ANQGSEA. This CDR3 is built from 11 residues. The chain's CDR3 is CSVVLVGEQYF.

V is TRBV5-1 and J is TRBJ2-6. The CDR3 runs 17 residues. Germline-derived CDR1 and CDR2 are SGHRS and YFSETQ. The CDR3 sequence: CASSPSFVSSGANVLTF. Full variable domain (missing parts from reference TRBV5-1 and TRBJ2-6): KAGVTQTPRYLIKTRGQQVTLSCSPISGHRSVSWYQQTPGQGLQFLFEYFSETQRNKGNFPGRFSGRQFSNSRSEMNVSTLELGDSALYLCASSPSFVSSGANVLTFGAGSRLTVL.

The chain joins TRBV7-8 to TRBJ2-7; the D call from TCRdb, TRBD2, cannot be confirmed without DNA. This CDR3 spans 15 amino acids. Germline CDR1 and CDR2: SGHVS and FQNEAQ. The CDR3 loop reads CASSRVLAGSKTQYF.

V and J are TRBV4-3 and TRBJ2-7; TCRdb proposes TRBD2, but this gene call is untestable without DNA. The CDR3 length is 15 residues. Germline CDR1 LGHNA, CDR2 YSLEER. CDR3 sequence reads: CASSQDPSGGYEQYF.

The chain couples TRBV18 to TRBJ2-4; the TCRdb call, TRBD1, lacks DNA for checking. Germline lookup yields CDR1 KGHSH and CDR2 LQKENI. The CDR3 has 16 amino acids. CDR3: CASSPPGQGVQGIQYF.

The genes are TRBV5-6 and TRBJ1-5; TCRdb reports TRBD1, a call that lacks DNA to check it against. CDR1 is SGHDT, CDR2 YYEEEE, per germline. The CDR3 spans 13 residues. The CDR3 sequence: CASSPGANQPQHF. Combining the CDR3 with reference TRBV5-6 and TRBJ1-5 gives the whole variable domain DAGVTQSPTHLIKTRGQQVTLRCSPKSGHDTVSWYQQALGQGPQFIFQYYEEEERQRGNFPDRFSGHQFPNYSSELNVNALLLGDSALYLCASSPGANQPQHFGDGTRLSIL.

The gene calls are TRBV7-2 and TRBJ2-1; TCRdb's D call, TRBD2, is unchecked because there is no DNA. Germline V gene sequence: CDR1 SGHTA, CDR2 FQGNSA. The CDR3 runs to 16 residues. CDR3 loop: CASSPGLAGGQNEQFF.

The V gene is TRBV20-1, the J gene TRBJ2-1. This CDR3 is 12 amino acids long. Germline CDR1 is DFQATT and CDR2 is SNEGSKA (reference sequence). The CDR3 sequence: CSANGHGREQFF.

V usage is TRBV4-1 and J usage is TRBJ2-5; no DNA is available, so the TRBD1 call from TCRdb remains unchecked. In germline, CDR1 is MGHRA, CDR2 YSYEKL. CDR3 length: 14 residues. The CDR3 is CASSQGQGRETQYF.

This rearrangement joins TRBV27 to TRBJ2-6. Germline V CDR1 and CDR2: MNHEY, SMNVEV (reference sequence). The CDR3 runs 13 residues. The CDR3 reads CASSLQGADVLTF.

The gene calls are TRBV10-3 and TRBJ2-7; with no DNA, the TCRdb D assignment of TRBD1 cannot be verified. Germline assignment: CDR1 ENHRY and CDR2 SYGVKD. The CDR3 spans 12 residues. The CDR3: CAIGGGTYEQYF.

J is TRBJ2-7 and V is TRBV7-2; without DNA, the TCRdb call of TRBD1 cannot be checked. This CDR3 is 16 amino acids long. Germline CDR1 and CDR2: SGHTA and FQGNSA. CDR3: CASSPLGQGLRYEQYF.

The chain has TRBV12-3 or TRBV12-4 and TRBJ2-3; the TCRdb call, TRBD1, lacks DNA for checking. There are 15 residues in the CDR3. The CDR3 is CASSLRGQGTDTQYF.

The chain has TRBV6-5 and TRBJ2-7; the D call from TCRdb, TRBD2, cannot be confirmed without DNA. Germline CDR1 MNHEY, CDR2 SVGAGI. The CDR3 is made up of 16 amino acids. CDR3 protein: CASSYSSGLAGDEQYF.

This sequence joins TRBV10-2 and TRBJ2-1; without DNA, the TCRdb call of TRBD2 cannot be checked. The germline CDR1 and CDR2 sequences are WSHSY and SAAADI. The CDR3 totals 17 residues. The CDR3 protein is CASSERVSGSWHNEQFF.

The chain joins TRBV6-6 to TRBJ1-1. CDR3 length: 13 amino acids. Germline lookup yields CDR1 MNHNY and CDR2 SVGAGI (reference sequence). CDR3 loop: CASSYTEVGEAFF.